These 23 T cell receptor beta chains were all obtained from the same sample, sequenced in a study of blood T cell repertoires in COVID-19. Repertoires were generated with immunoSEQ multiplex PCR, while TCRdb's copy carries only in-frame clones and drops some. Here the sample spans around 200,000 clones, 80% to 85% being singletons. Sequenced material: peripheral blood. The source of these receptors is a man in his fifties or sixties with active or convalescent COVID-19.

The chain joins TRBV6-2 or TRBV6-3 to TRBJ2-1, with 9 bases that match TRBD2. The CDR3 contains 17 residues. V gave up 0 bases and J gave up 10 bases; unmatched junction bases: 13. Germline CDR1 reads MNHEY; CDR2 reads SVGEGT. This chain's CDR3 is CASSYSILAGIIPEQFF. The CDR3 DNA reads as TGTGCCAGCAGTTACTCGATTCTAGCGGGGATAATCCCCGAGCAGTTCTTC.

This clone has just a few counts. This chain joins TRBV7-9 and TRBJ1-3, with 9 bases aligning to TRBD1. V trimming: 3 bases; J trimming: 3 bases; junction bases outside the gene matches: 3. Germline values: CDR1 SEHNR, CDR2 FQNEAQ (reference sequence). This CDR3 contains 15 residues. This chain's CDR3 is CASSFGQGFGNTIYF. In nucleotides, the CDR3 is TGTGCCAGCAGCTTCGGACAGGGGTTTGGAAACACCATATATTTT.

The gene calls are TRBV11-1 and TRBJ2-3, with 13 positions matching TRBD2. Germline trimming cut 5 bases from V and 1 base from J; bases unmatched to any gene: 3. Germline-derived CDR1 and CDR2 are SGHAT and FQDESV (reference sequence). This CDR3 spans 16 amino acids. The CDR3 DNA reads TGTGCCAGCAGCCCCGGGACTAGCGGGGGCACAGATACGCAGTATTTT. Protein sequence: CASSPGTSGGTDTQYF.

CDR3 in amino acids: CASSTHLAGGSTDTQYF. DNA of the CDR3: TGTGCCAGCAGCACCCACCTAGCGGGCGGAAGCACAGATACGCAGTATTTT. The chain recombines TRBV9 with TRBJ2-3; TRBD2 matches at 8 bases. The CDR3 has 17 residues. Trimming took 4 bases from V and 0 from J; bases not matched to a gene: 10. Germline V gene sequence: CDR1 SGDLS, CDR2 YYNGEE.

This clone was counted a few times. Different DNA sequences within this sample yield the same CDR3. This chain links TRBV27 with TRBJ2-6; no reliable D call. The CDR3 is made up of 14 amino acids. V lost 6 bases and J 1 base, leaving 7 bases between the germline ends. The germline gives CDR1 MNHEY, CDR2 SMNVEV (reference sequence). The CDR3 loop is CASSLYSGANVLTF. As DNA, the CDR3 is TGTGCCAGCAGCCTCTATTCTGGGGCCAACGTCCTGACTTTC.

CDR3 region: CASSDRLHALYGYTF. In DNA form, the CDR3 reads TGTGCCAGCAGTGACAGGCTCCATGCCCTCTATGGCTACACCTTC. The V call is TRBV2, the J call TRBJ1-2; D remains unclear. The V gene's germline CDR1 is SNHLY and CDR2 FYNNEI. V was shortened by 3 bases and J by 4 bases, with 15 bases between the two germline ends. The CDR3 has 15 amino acids.

The rearrangement joins TRBV12-3 or TRBV12-4 to TRBJ1-6; D gene unclear. The V end was cut by 8 bases, the J end by 7 bases, with 12 bases between. The CDR3 spans 13 residues. CDR3 region: CASARPLNSPLHF. CDR3 bases: TGTGCCAGCGCTAGGCCACTCAATTCACCCCTCCACTTT.

This chain joins TRBV15 and TRBJ2-2, with 13 bases identical to TRBD2. This CDR3 has 21 residues. Germline-derived CDR1 and CDR2 are LNHNV and YYDKDF (reference sequence). J lost 2 bases, V lost 4 bases, and 16 bases had no gene match. The CDR3 region has the DNA TGTGCCACCAGCACCCGCGGGACTAGCGGGACCCGAGGGATAAACACCGGGGAGCTGTTTTTT. Its translation: CATSTRGTSGTRGINTGELFF.

V usage is TRBV11-2 and J usage is TRBJ2-3; D perhaps matches TRBD2 (5 bases). CDR3 length: 16 residues. CDR1 is SGHAT and CDR2 is FQNNGV in the germline V gene. The ends were cut back, 5 bases at V and 3 bases at J, with 18 bases in the middle. The CDR3 region is CASSPGLHSMTDTQYF. The CDR3 nucleotides read TGTGCCAGCAGCCCCGGACTCCACTCCATGACAGATACGCAGTATTTT.

This clone was seen just once. Here the CDR3 reads CASSQDLGRGYEQYF. CDR3 DNA: TGTGCCAGCAGCCAAGATCTAGGCAGGGGTTACGAGCAGTACTTC. This chain links TRBV3-1 (or the pseudogene TRBV3-2) with TRBJ2-7; perhaps TRBD1 as D (6 bases). The length of the CDR3 is 15 residues. Trimming shortened V by 0 bases and J by 4 bases, and 13 bases separated the two germline ends. CDR1 and CDR2 from the germline V gene are LGHDT and YNNKEL (reference sequence).

The chain has TRBV21-1 and TRBJ1-5; the D call of TRBD1 is as the table states it, not checked on the DNA. TRBV21-1 is termed a pseudogene. CDR3 length: 15 residues. The CDR3, as DNA: TGTGCCAGCAGCAAGCCGGACAGAGTGGGGCAGCCCCAGCATTTT. It is translated as CASSKPDRVGQPQHF.

This clone has just one count. The chain carries TRBV14 and TRBJ2-7; TRBD1 aligns across 7 bases. V shed 3 bases and J 2 bases; nucleotides not matched to a gene: 10. The CDR3 contains 16 residues. Germline V gives CDR1 SGHDN, CDR2 FVKESK. CDR3 nucleotides: TGTGCCAGCAGCCAGCTATCCGGGACAGCGACCTACGAGCAGTACTTC. Protein sequence: CASSQLSGTATYEQYF. Full variable domain (remainder filled in from reference TRBV14 and TRBJ2-7): EAGVTQFPSHSVIEKGQTVTLRCDPISGHDNLYWYRRVMGKEIKFLLHFVKESKQDESGMPNNRFLAERTGGTYSTLKVQPAELEDSGVYFCASSQLSGTATYEQYFGPGTRLTVT.

The rearrangement uses TRBV12-5 and TRBJ1-2, with TRBD1 matching 9 bases. Germline V gene data show CDR1 as LGHNT and CDR2 as FRNRAP. Trimming took 4 bases from V and 7 from J; bases not matched to a gene: 4. This CDR3 has 13 residues. This chain's CDR3 is CASGYTGGSGYTF. The CDR3 DNA reads as TGTGCTAGTGGTTACACAGGGGGCTCTGGCTACACCTTC.

The rearrangement links TRBV5-5 to TRBJ1-5, with D possibly matching TRBD1 (5 bases). V gave up 0 bases and J gave up 4 bases, with 11 bases separating them. Germline CDR1 is SGHKS and CDR2 is YYEKEE (reference sequence). The CDR3 runs to 15 residues. CDR3 sequence reads: CASSLGGAWNQPQHF. CDR3 in DNA: TGTGCCAGCAGCTTGGGCGGGGCTTGGAATCAGCCCCAGCATTTT.

This clone was counted only a few times. The genes are TRBV12-3 or TRBV12-4 and TRBJ2-7; D is uncertain. There are 11 residues in the CDR3. Trimming left V 7 bases short and J 4 bases short, with 8 bases between. CDR3 DNA: TGTGCCAGCACCGACTTATACGAGCAGTACTTC. Amino acids: CASTDLYEQYF.

This clone was picked up a small number of times. This chain uses TRBV28 with TRBJ1-2; TRBD1 aligns across 8 bases. The CDR3 loop spans 15 amino acids. The V gene's germline CDR1 is MDHEN and CDR2 SYDVKM. Trimming at V came to 0 bases and at J to 5 bases, leaving 5 bases not matched to a gene. The CDR3 spells CASSLWTGAPYGYTF. In DNA form, the CDR3 reads TGTGCCAGCAGTTTATGGACAGGGGCCCCTTATGGCTACACCTTC.

The chain combines TRBV25-1 with TRBJ1-1; 7 bases line up with TRBD1. Trimming at V came to 0 bases and at J to 11 bases, leaving 9 bases not matched to a gene. CDR3 size: 14 residues. The germline V gene encodes CDR1 MGHDK and CDR2 SYGVNS. The CDR3 loop is CASSEYRDRVTAFF. The CDR3 DNA is TGTGCCAGCAGTGAATATAGAGACAGGGTGACTGCTTTCTTT.

The chain uses TRBV3-1 (or the pseudogene TRBV3-2) and TRBJ2-2; TRBD2 matches 8 bases. This CDR3 spans 15 amino acids. The J segment lost 4 bases and the V segment lost 3 bases, leaving 4 bases of the junction unmatched. The germline CDR1 and CDR2 sequences are LGHDT and YNNKEL (reference sequence). In DNA, the CDR3 is TGTGCCAGCAGCCAGAGGAGCGGGGGCACCGGGGAGCTGTTTTTT. Residues: CASSQRSGGTGELFF.

The gene calls are TRBV15 and TRBJ2-2; 7 nucleotides agree with TRBD2. The ends lost 0 bases at V and 5 bases at J; junction bases unmatched: 6. From germline, CDR1 is LNHNV and CDR2 YYDKDF (reference sequence). The CDR3 spans 16 residues. The CDR3 protein is CATSRDLWGGTGELFF. CDR3 in DNA: TGTGCCACCAGCAGAGACCTCTGGGGGGGGACCGGGGAGCTGTTTTTT.

Here the CDR3 reads CATSMGGSYGYTF. In DNA, the CDR3 is TGTGCCACCAGCATGGGGGGGAGTTATGGCTACACCTTC. The J gene is TRBJ1-2, the V gene TRBV24-1; tentative D call: TRBD1 (5 bases). V gave up 7 bases and J gave up 5 bases, with 13 bases separating them. The CDR3 totals 13 residues. Germline V gene lookup returns CDR1 KGHDR and CDR2 SFDVKD.

This clone was recorded a few times. The gene calls are TRBV7-9 and TRBJ2-7; 10 nucleotides line up with TRBD1. This CDR3 contains 15 residues. Germline CDR1 reads SEHNR; CDR2 reads FQNEAQ (reference sequence). J lost 2 bases, V lost 5 bases, and 6 bases had no gene match. The CDR3 coding sequence is TGTGCCAGCAGCCCGGGACAGGGGATTACCTACGAGCAGTACTTC. Amino acids: CASSPGQGITYEQYF.

This clone was picked up one time. The CDR3 DNA reads as TGCAGTGCTAGTCGGGGGTTGGGCAATCAGCCCCAGCATTTT. The encoded protein is CSASRGLGNQPQHF. This chain connects TRBV20-1 to TRBJ1-5; tentative D call: TRBD1 (5 bases). The ends were cut back, 3 bases at V and 2 bases at J, with 11 bases in the middle. Germline assignment: CDR1 DFQATT and CDR2 SNEGSKA (reference sequence). The CDR3 extends over 14 amino acids.

This chain links TRBV5-1 with TRBJ2-1; D is uncertain. Germline V gene sequence: CDR1 SGHRS, CDR2 YFSETQ. Trimming removed 2 bases at V and 7 bases at J, with 10 bases between. The CDR3 spans 13 residues. The CDR3 reads CASSFKTDNEQFF. The CDR3 DNA reads TGCGCCAGCAGCTTTAAAACAGATAATGAGCAGTTCTTC. The whole variable domain, remainder taken from reference TRBV5-1 and TRBJ2-1, is KAGVTQTPRYLIKTRGQQVTLSCSPISGHRSVSWYQQTPGQGLQFLFEYFSETQRNKGNFPGRFSGRQFSNSRSEMNVSTLELGDSALYLCASSFKTDNEQFFGPGTRLTVL.